Below are 21 T cell receptor beta chains sequenced from a single sample in a study of regulatory T cells in long-lasting Graves disease. The time point denotes: newly diagnosed GD, antithyroid drugs for less than 3 months. Extracted RNA from PBMCs served as the source of the TCR library. Arm-PCR of CDR3 regions and iRepertoire HTBI primers were the basis on which TCR beta libraries were built. TCRdb redid the calling of the multiplex PCR reads with MiXCR, one entry per CDR3 protein. The profile covers 240,000 or so distinct CDR3 sequences, with around 21% appearing a single time and approximately 15% taken by the ten largest. The sequences come from peripheral blood mononuclear cells (PBMCs), collected at new diagnosis, from a patient treated with antithyroid drugs. The receptor set was obtained from a female donor with Graves disease.

The J gene is TRBJ1-5, the V gene TRBV28; 11 bases match TRBD1. The V and J ends lost 6 bases and 4 bases, in that order; junction bases with no gene match: 5. The germline V gene has CDR1 MDHEN and CDR2 SYDVKM. The CDR3 sequence is 15 residues long. The CDR3 reads CASRSGQGENQPQHF. CDR3 nucleotides: TGTGCCAGCAGATCGGGACAGGGGGAGAATCAGCCCCAGCATTTT.

This clonotype was recorded many times. The chain combines TRBV30 with TRBJ2-1; 10 bases fit TRBD2. CDR3 length: 14 amino acids. Per germline, CDR1 GTSNPN and CDR2 SVGIG (reference sequence). The J segment lost 6 bases and the V segment lost 2 bases, leaving 4 bases of the junction unmatched. The CDR3 sequence: CAWSRVAGGNEQFF. The CDR3 nucleotides read TGTGCCTGGAGTAGGGTAGCGGGAGGCAATGAGCAGTTCTTC.

This clonotype was seen a handful of times. The chain employs TRBV19 and TRBJ2-3; tentative D call: TRBD1 (6 bases). Trimming shortened V by 8 bases and J by 4 bases, and 16 bases separated the two germline ends. CDR1 LNHDA and CDR2 SQIVND come from the germline V gene (reference sequence). This CDR3 comprises 14 residues. The CDR3 loop is CASSPGHSADTQYF. Here the CDR3 DNA reads TGTGCCAGTTCTCCGGGACACTCAGCAGATACGCAGTATTTT.

The chain combines TRBV2 with TRBJ2-7, with 14 bases aligning to TRBD2. Germline lookup yields CDR1 SNHLY and CDR2 FYNNEI. The CDR3 loop spans 15 amino acids. Here the CDR3 DNA reads TGTGGGGGGACTAGCGGGAGTTATCCGGCCTACGAGCAGTACTTC. Translating gives CGGTSGSYPAYEQYF.

This clonotype was counted only a few times. CDR3: CASSDRDRSSYNEQFF. The DNA for the CDR3 is TGCGCCAGCAGTGATAGGGACCGAAGCTCCTACAATGAGCAGTTCTTC. This rearrangement joins TRBV10-1 to TRBJ2-1; TRBD1 or TRBD2 may be the D gene (5 bases each). Trimming took 3 bases from V and 0 from J, leaving 12 bases between them. The germline gives CDR1 WNHNN, CDR2 SYGVQD (reference sequence). CDR3 length equals 16 residues.

In this sample, this clonotype turned up a few times. V and J are TRBV19 and TRBJ1-5; 10 bases are shared with TRBD1. The germline V gene encodes CDR1 LNHDA and CDR2 SQIVND (reference sequence). V shed 6 bases and J 4 bases; nucleotides not matched to a gene: 6. The CDR3 covers 15 residues. The CDR3 is CASSNGQGENQPQHF. As DNA, the CDR3 is TGTGCCAGTAGCAACGGACAGGGGGAGAATCAGCCCCAGCATTTT.

This sequence joins TRBV28 and TRBJ1-5, with D perhaps matching TRBD1 (6 bases). Trimming took 5 bases from V and 4 from J, leaving 15 bases between them. CDR3 length equals 15 residues. Looked up from germline, CDR1 is MDHEN and CDR2 is SYDVKM. The CDR3 sequence: CASSQVTGPNQPQHF. CDR3 DNA: TGTGCCAGCAGTCAAGTGACAGGCCCTAATCAGCCCCAGCATTTT.

In regard to this clonotype: A much larger clone differs from this one at a single base, so this may be a read error. CDR3 in amino acids: CASSPGLNGGTDTQYF. The CDR3 DNA is TGTGCCAGCAGCCCCGGGCTTAATGGCGGCACAGATACGCAGTATTTT. V usage is TRBV12-3 or TRBV12-4 and J usage is TRBJ2-3; no definite D call. The germline V and J ends were trimmed by 6 bases and 1 base, with 17 bases remaining between them. The CDR3 loop spans 16 amino acids.

The J gene is TRBJ2-5, the V gene TRBV12-3 or TRBV12-4, with D tentatively TRBD1 (7 bases). The CDR3 consists of 13 residues. The V end was cut by 5 bases, the J end by 7 bases, with 14 bases between. The CDR3 reads CASSRQGSGTQYF. The CDR3 DNA is TGTGCCAGCAGTCGACAGGGTAGCGGGACCCAGTACTTC.

Notes on this clonotype: A read error is possible here, since a much larger clone lies one base away. V usage is TRBV10-2 and J usage is TRBJ1-1; TRBD1 might be the D (6 bases). Germline-derived CDR1 and CDR2 are WSHSY and SAAADI. This CDR3 is 14 amino acids long. V lost 8 bases and J 6 bases, leaving 19 bases between the germline ends. CDR3 region: CASGQTGSSSEAFF. The CDR3 DNA reads TGCGCCAGCGGACAAACAGGGTCGAGTTCTGAAGCTTTCTTT.

This clonotype has only one observation. This chain uses TRBV2 with TRBJ2-5; TRBD1 matches 12 bases. CDR3 size: 15 residues. After removal of 6 bases from V and 5 bases from J, the junction contained 7 bases not matched to a gene. Germline CDR1 is SNHLY and CDR2 is FYNNEI. CDR3: CASRTGTGGGETQYF. The CDR3 coding sequence is TGTGCCAGCAGAACCGGGACAGGGGGCGGGGAGACCCAGTACTTC.

This clonotype was picked up many times. Mismatch with germline at one junction end may stem from a read error. The chain couples TRBV11-3 to TRBJ2-7; D call uncertain. The CDR3 extends over 11 amino acids. From germline, CDR1 is SGHNT and CDR2 YENEEA. CDR3 protein: CVSTDGYEQYF. CDR3 bases: TGTGTCAGCACAGACGGCTACGAGCAGTACTTC. The full variable domain, completed using reference TRBV11-3 and TRBJ2-7, is EAGVVQSPRYKIIEKKQPVAFWCNPISGHNTLYWYLQNLGQGPELLIRYENEEAVDDSQLPKDRFSAERLKGVDSTLKIQPAELGDSAVYLCVSTDGYEQYFGPGTRLTVT.

On this clonotype: This sequence may be a read error, since a much larger clone differs from it by one base. V usage is TRBV18 and J usage is TRBJ1-2, with 10 bases matching TRBD1. The CDR3 is 17 residues long. From germline, CDR1 is KGHSH and CDR2 LQKENI. After removal of 0 bases from V and 4 bases from J, the junction contained 8 bases not matched to a gene. This CDR3 reads CASSPPGQGSIVYGYTF. The CDR3 DNA reads TGTGCCAGCTCACCACCGGGACAGGGGAGTATAGTCTATGGCTACACCTTC. The full variable domain, with the rest looked up from reference TRBV18 and TRBJ1-2, is NAGVMQNPRHLVRRRGQEARLRCSPMKGHSHVYWYRQLPEEGLKFMVYLQKENIIDESGMPKERFSAEFPKEGPSILRIQQVVRGDSAAYFCASSPPGQGSIVYGYTFGSGTRLTVV.

This clonotype was counted ten times or more. The chain couples TRBV24-1 to TRBJ2-3; D perhaps matches TRBD2 (6 bases). This CDR3 has 16 residues. The V end lost 2 bases, the J end lost 2 bases, and 13 bases lay between the germline ends. Germline V gene data show CDR1 as KGHDR and CDR2 as SFDVKD. This CDR3 is CATSDWGLDLTDTQYF. CDR3 in DNA: TGTGCCACCAGTGATTGGGGACTCGACCTCACAGATACGCAGTATTTT.

This clonotype was seen many times. This chain links TRBV20-1 with TRBJ1-2; D possibly corresponds to TRBD1 (6 bases). V dropped 6 bases and J dropped 7 bases, with 15 bases sitting between them. The CDR3 runs to 12 residues. Germline values: CDR1 DFQATT, CDR2 SNEGSKA (reference sequence). The CDR3 reads CSAHQQGSGYTF. DNA of the CDR3: TGCAGTGCCCATCAACAGGGTAGTGGCTACACCTTC.

This clonotype was detected many times. DNA for the CDR3: TGTGCCAGCGAGGAGGGACACGGATCAACTTCAAATGAAAAACTGTTTTTT. Translating it yields CASEEGHGSTSNEKLFF. This chain joins TRBV6-1 and TRBJ1-4; a weak D match, TRBD1 (6 bases). Trimming removed 8 bases from V and 5 bases from J, with 24 bases in between. The CDR3 is made up of 17 amino acids. The germline V gene has CDR1 MNHNS and CDR2 SASEGT.

This clonotype was found a few times. The chain recombines TRBV27 with TRBJ2-7; D might be TRBD1 (5 bases). V was clipped by 6 bases and J by 4 bases, with 16 bases between them. This CDR3 is built from 14 residues. The germline gives CDR1 MNHEY, CDR2 SMNVEV (reference sequence). CDR3 in amino acids: CASRAQGTIYEQYF. The CDR3 DNA reads TGTGCCAGCAGGGCGCAGGGTACAATATACGAGCAGTACTTC.

The chain couples TRBV19 to TRBJ2-3; tentative D call: TRBD1 (6 bases). V lost 4 bases and J lost 1, with 12 bases in between. Germline CDR1 reads LNHDA; CDR2 reads SQIVND (reference sequence). The CDR3 has 15 residues. CDR3 in DNA: TGTGCCAGTAGTAGGGGGCGCGAAGGCACAGATACGCAGTATTTT. Amino acids: CASSRGREGTDTQYF.

This clonotype has only a few counts. This chain joins TRBV5-4 and TRBJ1-2, with a weak D call TRBD1 (6 bases). V dropped 3 bases and J dropped 8 bases, with 26 bases sitting between them. CDR1 is SGHNT, CDR2 YYREEE, per germline (reference sequence). The CDR3 covers 17 residues. This CDR3 reads CASSSKVGTSRLKGYTF. The CDR3 nucleotides read TGTGCCAGCAGCTCGAAGGTCGGGACATCTCGGTTAAAGGGCTACACCTTC.

This clonotype was seen more than once but under ten times. The genes are TRBV14 and TRBJ1-4; 8 bases are shared with TRBD1. J gave up 2 bases and V 3 bases, and 11 bases lay outside the gene matches. The CDR3 runs to 18 residues. CDR1 SGHDN and CDR2 FVKESK come from the germline V gene. The CDR3, as DNA: TGTGCCAGCAGCCATCCGAGGGGGACAGGACGCACTAATGAAAAACTGTTTTTT. Residues: CASSHPRGTGRTNEKLFF.

In nucleotides, the CDR3 is TGTGCCAGCAGTGGGTCGGCAGGCAATCAGCCCCAGCATTTT. As protein: CASSGSAGNQPQHF. The rearrangement links TRBV2 to TRBJ1-5, with D hard to call. The V gene lost 4 bases and the J gene lost 2 bases, with 9 bases spanning the gap. The CDR3 runs to 14 residues. Looked up from germline, CDR1 is SNHLY and CDR2 is FYNNEI. Based on the CDR3 plus reference TRBV2 and TRBJ1-5, the full variable domain is EPEVTQTPSHQVTQMGQEVILRCVPISNHLYFYWYRQILGQKVEFLVSFYNNEISEKSEIFDDQFSVERPDGSNFTLKIRSTKLEDSAMYFCASSGSAGNQPQHFGDGTRLSIL.